A selection of T cell receptor beta chains follows, all from one sample in a study of blood T cell repertoires in COVID-19. The method was immunoSEQ multiplex PCR; TCRdb's version includes in-frame clones alone and lacks a portion of them. This sample has tens of thousands of clones, with just over 85% found just once. Sequenced material: peripheral blood. The source is a man older than 75 with active COVID-19. Each CDR3 is given with its conserved first and last residue. The order of the fields is J gene, CDR3 length, clone size, V gene, D gene, CDR3 protein, CDR3 DNA. D genes are given only for firm matches. Rows may omit the clone size; those that give it use once, few, many or a size class.

TRBJ2-7	17	-	TRBV7-5	-	CVRSYRLFGRAEWEQYF	TGTGTCAGAAGCTACAGGCTTTTCGGGAGGGCCGAATGGGAGCAGTACTTC
TRBJ2-7	14	-	TRBV9	TRBD2	CASSASGRADEQYF	TGTGCCAGCAGCGCTAGCGGGAGGGCCGATGAGCAGTACTTC
TRBJ2-3	12	-	TRBV5-6	-	CASSLKRDTQYF	TGTGCCAGCAGCTTGAAGAGGGATACGCAGTATTTT
TRBJ2-5	13	-	TRBV9	TRBD1	CASSLTGVETQYF	TGTGCCAGCAGCTTGACAGGGGTGGAGACCCAGTACTTC
TRBJ1-6	14	-	TRBV28	TRBD1	CASSFGQGTSPLHF	TGTGCCAGCAGTTTTGGACAGGGAACCTCACCCCTCCACTTT
TRBJ1-1	14	-	TRBV28	-	CASSLVGGDTEAFF	TGTGCCAGCAGCTTAGTGGGTGGAGACACTGAAGCTTTCTTT
TRBJ2-3	14	-	TRBV6-5	-	CASRAGSFADTQYF	TGTGCCAGTCGAGCGGGTTCTTTTGCGGATACGCAGTATTTT
TRBJ2-3	17	-	TRBV9	TRBD1	CASSVYGSGGATDTQYF	TGTGCCAGCAGCGTTTACGGGTCAGGGGGCGCGACAGATACGCAGTATTTT
TRBJ2-2	17	-	TRBV7-2	-	CASSSRVAGRRTGELFF	TGTGCCAGCAGCTCCAGAGTCGCAGGGCGGCGCACCGGGGAGCTGTTTTTT
TRBJ1-4	14	-	TRBV7-2	-	CASSLGGTNEKLFF	TGTGCCAGCAGCTTAGGTGGGACAAATGAAAAACTGTTTTTT
TRBJ1-1	15	-	TRBV5-1	-	CASNPRQARDAEAFF	TGCGCCAGTAACCCCCGACAGGCCCGGGACGCTGAAGCTTTCTTT
TRBJ1-3	17	once	TRBV30	TRBD1	CAWSSGQALYSGNTIYF	TGTGCCTGGAGTAGTGGACAGGCGCTATACTCTGGAAACACCATATATTTT
TRBJ1-1	16	-	TRBV19	TRBD1	CASTVRGQGMNTEAFF	TGTGCCAGTACCGTCCGGGGACAGGGGATGAACACTGAAGCTTTCTTT
TRBJ1-5	15	-	TRBV3-1/TRBV3-2	-	CASSQDRVWGQPQHF	TGTGCCAGCAGCCAAGACAGGGTATGGGGTCAGCCCCAGCATTTT
TRBJ1-2	13	few	TRBV30	-	CAWSVLFPRGYTF	TGTGCCTGGAGTGTACTATTTCCTCGAGGCTACACCTTC
TRBJ1-4	15	-	TRBV7-9	TRBD1	CASSPTGQGNEKLFF	TGTGCCAGCAGCCCGACGGGACAGGGTAATGAAAAACTGTTTTTT
TRBJ2-7	14	-	TRBV28	TRBD2	CASRSLAVTYEQYF	TGTGCCAGCAGAAGTCTAGCGGTTACCTACGAGCAGTACTTC
TRBJ2-3	18	once	TRBV7-2	TRBD2	CASSLLPPAGVSTDTQYF	TGTGCCAGCAGCTTGCTCCCCCCAGCGGGAGTCAGCACAGATACGCAGTATTTT
TRBJ1-1	14	-	TRBV5-1	-	CASSSGSVNTEAFF	TGCGCCAGCAGCTCGGGGAGTGTGAACACTGAAGCTTTCTTT